The 25 T cell receptor beta chains below come from one sample, sequenced in a study of OX40 agonist ivuxolimab in advanced cancers. Library prep was done by the immunoSEQ multiplex PCR assay. In its TCRdb copy, this immuneACCESS table keeps in-frame sequences only and misses some clones. Where compared with another copy, unresolved V genes explain less than half of these, and the others have no known cause. This sample holds 150,000 to 170,000 clones; 94% were observed only once. The ten biggest clones cover about 0.31% of the sample. Sequences were derived from CD4+ or CD8+ T cells sorted from blood, sampled in a trial of the OX40 agonist ivuxolimab. The origin of the receptors is an adult with an advanced solid tumor such as melanoma, head and neck, liver or kidney cancer.

The chain couples TRBV5-1 to TRBJ1-2; perhaps TRBD1 as D (6 bases). With 1 base removed from V and 4 bases from J, the gap between germline ends came to 11 bases. CDR1 is SGHRS, CDR2 YFSETQ, per germline. The CDR3 is made up of 14 amino acids. CDR3 sequence reads: CASSLKGEGYGYTF. In DNA, the CDR3 is TGCGCCAGCAGCTTGAAGGGGGAAGGCTATGGCTACACCTTC.

V usage is TRBV7-3 and J usage is TRBJ2-1, with 9 bases aligning to TRBD2. Per germline, CDR1 SGHTA and CDR2 FQGTGA. Unmatched junction bases numbered 4, after V lost 2 bases and J lost 5 bases. CDR3 length equals 15 residues. The chain's CDR3 is CASSLRLAGHNEQFF. The CDR3 bases are TGTGCCAGCAGCTTACGGCTAGCGGGACACAATGAGCAGTTCTTC.

This chain uses TRBV5-4 with TRBJ2-5, with D hard to call. CDR1 is SGHNT and CDR2 is YYREEE in the germline V gene (reference sequence). V lost 5 bases and J lost 5, with 19 bases in between. The CDR3 spans 15 residues. Here the CDR3 DNA reads TGTGCCAGCAGTTTTGACAAGGCAACCAGGGAGACCCAGTACTTC. The encoded protein is CASSFDKATRETQYF.

This chain uses TRBV7-2 with TRBJ1-1; no clear D. This CDR3 region has 13 residues. Germline V CDR1 and CDR2: SGHTA, FQGNSA. The V end lost 5 bases, the J end lost 5 bases, and 12 bases lay between the germline ends. Here the CDR3 reads CASSPHGSTEAFF. CDR3 in DNA: TGTGCCAGCAGCCCTCACGGTTCTACTGAAGCTTTCTTT.

The chain has TRBV6-5 and TRBJ2-3, with D possibly TRBD2 on 5 matching bases. V lost 7 bases and J 3 bases, leaving 11 bases between the germline ends. This CDR3 contains 13 residues. CDR1 is MNHEY, CDR2 SVGAGI, per germline. The CDR3 spells CASKVPGTDTQYF. CDR3 coding DNA: TGTGCCAGCAAGGTTCCGGGGACAGATACGCAGTATTTT.

The chain has TRBV2 and TRBJ2-2; 7 bases match TRBD1. V trimming: 6 bases; J trimming: 3 bases; junction bases outside the gene matches: 4. Germline CDR1 reads SNHLY; CDR2 reads FYNNEI. CDR3 length: 14 amino acids. The CDR3 reads CASSEQGYTGELFF. The CDR3 DNA reads as TGTGCCAGCAGCGAACAGGGGTACACCGGGGAGCTGTTTTTT.

The J gene is TRBJ1-1, the V gene TRBV29-1; no clear D gene. The CDR3 is 14 amino acids. The V and J ends lost 3 bases and 0 bases respectively, with 11 bases between them. The V gene's germline CDR1 is SQVTM and CDR2 ANQGSEA. The CDR3 DNA reads TGCAGCGTTGACGGGGTGGGGATGAACACTGAAGCTTTCTTT. The encoded protein is CSVDGVGMNTEAFF.

CDR3 bases: TGTGCCAGCAGCGTATACACCTCTGGAAACACCATATATTTT. Translation: CASSVYTSGNTIYF. This chain joins TRBV9 and TRBJ1-3; D gene ambiguous. The CDR3 consists of 14 residues. Germline CDR1 reads SGDLS; CDR2 reads YYNGEE. The V and J ends lost 1 base and 0 bases respectively, with 5 bases between them.

The chain couples TRBV5-1 to TRBJ1-6; TRBD1 is a possible D gene (5 bases). The CDR3 has 16 residues. Germline V gene lookup returns CDR1 SGHRS and CDR2 YFSETQ. Trimming took off 2 bases at V and 0 bases at J, with 9 bases between the two ends. The CDR3: CASSFERGSYNSPLHF. CDR3 coding DNA: TGCGCCAGCAGCTTCGAGAGGGGCTCCTATAATTCACCCCTCCACTTT.

The chain joins TRBV4-1 to TRBJ2-5, with D possibly called TRBD1 or TRBD2 (6 bases each). The CDR3 runs to 16 residues. CDR1 is MGHRA, CDR2 YSYEKL, per germline. The V gene lost 5 bases and the J gene lost 7 bases, with 23 bases spanning the gap. CDR3 in DNA: TGCGCCAGCAGCTCAAAGCCCCCGGTGGAGGGGGGGACCCAGTACTTC. This gives the protein CASSSKPPVEGGTQYF.

This rearrangement joins TRBV6-1 to TRBJ1-1; possible D gene TRBD1, 6 bases. V was clipped by 11 bases and J by 6 bases, with 22 bases between them. CDR3 length: 14 residues. The germline CDR1 and CDR2 sequences are MNHNS and SASEGT. The CDR3, as DNA: TGTGCCGGAGGGGGTCTGGACCTGAGGGCTGAAGCTTTCTTT. This translates into CAGGGLDLRAEAFF.

The genes are TRBV28 and TRBJ2-7; no reliable D call. From germline, CDR1 is MDHEN and CDR2 SYDVKM. The CDR3 extends over 12 amino acids. The V end was cut by 5 bases, the J end by 7 bases, with 12 bases between. The CDR3 nucleotides read TGTGCCAGCAGTCTCCCAGAAATGGAGCAGTACTTC. Protein: CASSLPEMEQYF.

The table lists this clone with a few counts. The chain has TRBV7-2 and TRBJ1-2; unclear D gene. Looked up from germline, CDR1 is SGHTA and CDR2 is FQGNSA. This CDR3 has 15 amino acids. Trimming stripped 1 base from V and 4 bases from J, with 13 bases between. The CDR3 nucleotides read TGTGCCAGCAGCTTAGGTCCAGCTGCCGGCTATGGCTACACCTTC. This codes for CASSLGPAAGYGYTF.

The chain carries TRBV11-2 and TRBJ1-2; 10 nucleotides align to TRBD1. V dropped 1 base and J dropped 3; count of bases not matched to a gene: 2. The germline gives CDR1 SGHAT, CDR2 FQNNGV. This CDR3 has 15 amino acids. The CDR3 reads CASSLVGQGDYGYTF. As DNA, the CDR3 is TGTGCCAGCAGCTTAGTTGGACAGGGGGACTATGGCTACACCTTC.

The chain joins TRBV9 to TRBJ1-2; maybe TRBD1 (5 bases). Trimming removed 4 bases from V and 1 base from J, with 11 bases in between. Per the germline V gene, CDR1 is SGDLS and CDR2 is YYNGEE. This CDR3 contains 14 residues. The CDR3 loop is CASSPVGDNYGYTF. Written as DNA, the CDR3 is TGTGCCAGCAGCCCCGTGGGGGATAACTATGGCTACACCTTC.

The chain recombines TRBV2 with TRBJ1-4, with D unresolved. Germline CDR1 reads SNHLY; CDR2 reads FYNNEI. Trimming stripped 0 bases from V and 6 bases from J, with 5 bases between. The CDR3 consists of 13 residues. The CDR3 DNA reads as TGTGCCAGCAGTGAAGCAAGGGATGAAAAACTGTTTTTT. It encodes CASSEARDEKLFF.

The rearrangement uses TRBV7-2 and TRBJ1-4; D uncertain. CDR1 SGHTA and CDR2 FQGNSA come from the germline V gene. The CDR3 is 17 residues long. The V end lost 5 bases, the J end lost 7 bases, and 23 bases lay between the germline ends. DNA for the CDR3: TGTGCCAGCAGCGATCTATCGAGACCCGGGTCCGCTGAAAAACTGTTTTTT. Its protein product is CASSDLSRPGSAEKLFF.

V is TRBV7-2 and J is TRBJ1-5; D possibly corresponds to TRBD1 (6 bases). The V gene's germline CDR1 is SGHTA and CDR2 FQGNSA. The CDR3 spans 12 residues. The germline V and J ends were trimmed by 5 bases and 7 bases, with 9 bases remaining between them. DNA for the CDR3: TGTGCCAGCAGCCAGGGGAACCAGCCCCAGCATTTT. Translation: CASSQGNQPQHF.

The rearrangement joins TRBV18 to TRBJ1-1; TRBD1 might be the D (6 bases). Between the trimmed V and J ends, which lost 1 base and 1 base, there was a span of 10 bases. Germline CDR1 is KGHSH and CDR2 is LQKENI. This CDR3 comprises 15 residues. The CDR3 is CASSPRETGNTEAFF. CDR3 DNA sequence: TGTGCCAGCTCACCACGGGAGACAGGGAACACTGAAGCTTTCTTT.

This clone has only a few counts. The chain couples TRBV15 to TRBJ2-5; D possibly corresponds to TRBD1 (5 bases). The length of the CDR3 is 16 residues. CDR1 and CDR2 (germline): LNHNV, YYDKDF (reference sequence). Trimming shortened V by 0 bases and J by 4 bases, and 15 bases separated the two germline ends. The CDR3 is CATSRDLYGAIETQYF. The CDR3 DNA reads TGTGCCACCAGCAGAGATCTCTATGGGGCAATAGAGACCCAGTACTTC. Based on the CDR3 plus reference TRBV15 and TRBJ2-5, the full variable domain is DAMVIQNPRYQVTQFGKPVTLSCSQTLNHNVMYWYQQKSSQAPKLLFHYYDKDFNNEADTPDNFQSRRPNTSFCFLDIRSPGLGDTAMYLCATSRDLYGAIETQYFGPGTRLLVL.

The chain has TRBV6-1 and TRBJ1-2, with unresolved D. This CDR3 has 14 residues. Deletions cut 6 bases from V and 2 bases from J, with 13 bases between. Germline values: CDR1 MNHNS, CDR2 SASEGT. The CDR3 loop is CASRMERNNYGYTF. The CDR3 coding sequence is TGTGCCAGCAGGATGGAGAGGAACAACTATGGCTACACCTTC.

The chain couples TRBV11-3 to TRBJ2-7, with TRBD1 as a possible D gene (5 bases). Germline V gene lookup returns CDR1 SGHNT and CDR2 YENEEA. V lost 5 bases, J lost 2 bases, and 10 bases lay in between. The length of the CDR3 is 13 residues. CDR3 residues: CASSQGLTYEQYF. CDR3 coding DNA: TGTGCCAGCAGCCAGGGCCTTACCTACGAGCAGTACTTC.

The V and J genes are TRBV9 and TRBJ2-5; the match to TRBD2 covers 8 bases. J lost 2 bases, V lost 2 bases, and 8 bases had no gene match. The germline gives CDR1 SGDLS, CDR2 YYNGEE. The CDR3 consists of 16 residues. For the CDR3, the DNA is TGTGCCAGCAGCGTCTTGGGCGGGGGGATTCAAGAGACCCAGTACTTC. It codes for CASSVLGGGIQETQYF.

This rearrangement joins TRBV19 to TRBJ1-4; TRBD1 matches at 9 bases. Germline CDR1 and CDR2: LNHDA and SQIVND (reference sequence). The CDR3 extends over 14 amino acids. Trimming removed 6 bases from V and 5 bases from J; junction bases left unmatched: 4. The CDR3 region is CASSDRGRNEKLFF. CDR3 coding DNA: TGTGCCAGTAGCGACAGGGGGAGGAATGAAAAACTGTTTTTT.

The V gene is TRBV10-3, the J gene TRBJ2-5; the D is unclear. This CDR3 has 13 amino acids. Trimming took off 10 bases at V and 3 bases at J, with 15 bases between the two ends. The germline V gene has CDR1 ENHRY and CDR2 SYGVKD. CDR3 loop: CATEQTGEETQYF. The CDR3 nucleotides read TGTGCCACGGAACAGACTGGCGAAGAGACCCAGTACTTC.